Sequencing of this TCR beta chain was carried out in a study of Graves' ophthalmopathy and Graves' hyperthyroidism. The study amplified TCR beta CDR3 regions using RNA transcripts. Second-round multiplex PCR came after a first-round RT-PCR that employed HTBI primers. One entry per CDR3 protein, called by TCRdb with MiXCR from the multiplex PCR reads. The sample holds 1 million to 1.3 million distinct CDR3 sequences, less than 45% seen once. The V and J ends lost 7 bases and 4 bases respectively, with 9 bases between them. The CDR3 spans 12 residues. Germline CDR1 is KGHDR and CDR2 is SFDVKD. Study results and caveats: Appearing in blood as well were most expanded thyroid clonotypes above 0.001 frequency.

This clonotype came up many times. Antigen specificity is unknown. Only newly diagnosed hyperthyroidism patients aged 18 to 65, with under 2 months' duration, were enrolled. Researchers turned away patients with other autoimmune diseases, uncontrolled infections, pregnancy or lactation. Sequenced: peripheral blood or thyroid tissue (not recorded which). The receptor was isolated from an adult man with Graves' hyperthyroidism. V usage is TRBV24-1 and J usage is TRBJ1-2; the D gene is possibly TRBD1 (6 bases). The CDR3 region has the DNA TGTGCCACCAGGGGACATCCCTATGGCTACACCTTC. Its translation is CATRGHPYGYTF.